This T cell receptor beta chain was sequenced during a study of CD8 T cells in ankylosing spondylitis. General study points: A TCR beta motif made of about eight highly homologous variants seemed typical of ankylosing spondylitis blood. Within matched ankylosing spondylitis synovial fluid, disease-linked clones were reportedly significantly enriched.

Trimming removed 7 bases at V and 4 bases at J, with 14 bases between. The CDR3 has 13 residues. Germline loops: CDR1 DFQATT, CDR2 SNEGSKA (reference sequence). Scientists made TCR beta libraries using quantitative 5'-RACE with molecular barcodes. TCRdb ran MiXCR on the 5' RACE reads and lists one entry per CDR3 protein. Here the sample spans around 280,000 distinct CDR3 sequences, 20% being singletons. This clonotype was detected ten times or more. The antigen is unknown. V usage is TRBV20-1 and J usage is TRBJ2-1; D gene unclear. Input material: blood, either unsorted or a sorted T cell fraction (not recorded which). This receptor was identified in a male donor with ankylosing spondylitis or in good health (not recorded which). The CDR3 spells CSGSPAGYNEQFF. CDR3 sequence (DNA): TGCAGTGGTAGCCCTGCCGGGTACAATGAGCAGTTCTTC.